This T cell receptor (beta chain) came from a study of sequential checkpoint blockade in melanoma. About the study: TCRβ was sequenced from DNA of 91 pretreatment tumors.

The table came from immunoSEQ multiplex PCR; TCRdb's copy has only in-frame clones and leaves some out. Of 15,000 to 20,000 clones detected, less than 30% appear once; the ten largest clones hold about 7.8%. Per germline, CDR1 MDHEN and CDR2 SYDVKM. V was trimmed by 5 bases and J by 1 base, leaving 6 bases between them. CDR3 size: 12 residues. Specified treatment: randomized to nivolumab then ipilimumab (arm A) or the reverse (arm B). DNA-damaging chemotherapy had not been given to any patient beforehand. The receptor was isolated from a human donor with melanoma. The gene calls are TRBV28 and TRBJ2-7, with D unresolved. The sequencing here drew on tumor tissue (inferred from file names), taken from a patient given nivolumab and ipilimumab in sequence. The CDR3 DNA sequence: TGTGCCAGCAGTCTAACATCCTACGAGCAGTACTTC. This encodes CASSLTSYEQYF.